Presented here are 31 T cell receptor beta chains from one specimen sequenced in a study of cytomegalovirus exposure and HLA in healthy donors. The PCR contained 60 Vbeta and 13 Jbeta primers. Measured with immunoSEQ multiplex PCR; TCRdb has only the in-frame clones, and not every one. The table lists tens of thousands of clones, less than 8% of them singletons. Sample: PBMCs. These receptors were taken from a man between 45 and 60 years old in good health and CMV-seronegative.

For the CDR3, the DNA is TGTGCCAGTGGCCAGGGGGCTTCCTACGAGCAGTACTTC. This codes for CASGQGASYEQYF. The chain is built from TRBV19 and TRBJ2-7; the match to TRBD1 covers 8 bases. The V gene's germline CDR1 is LNHDA and CDR2 SQIVND (reference sequence). The CDR3 totals 13 residues. Trimming removed 8 bases from V and 1 base from J; junction bases left unmatched: 4.

The chain links TRBV19 to TRBJ1-5; 11 positions agree with TRBD1. CDR1 LNHDA and CDR2 SQIVND come from the germline V gene (reference sequence). V shed 7 bases, J shed 13 bases, and the junction held 6 bases outside the gene matches. This CDR3 comprises 12 residues. CDR3 protein: CASNDRDRGQHF. In DNA form, the CDR3 reads TGTGCCAGTAATGACCGGGACAGGGGGCAGCATTTT.

This clone was seen only a few times. This chain connects TRBV18 to TRBJ1-1; the D gene is possibly TRBD1 (6 bases). V gave up 4 bases and J gave up 1 base, with 13 bases separating them. The CDR3 covers 15 residues. CDR1 and CDR2 from the germline V gene are KGHSH and LQKENI. CDR3 coding DNA: TGTGCCAGCTCACGAGCCTGGACAGAGAACACTGAAGCTTTCTTT. It encodes CASSRAWTENTEAFF.

This clone turned up a few times. The chain is built from TRBV28 and TRBJ2-5; 7 nucleotides match TRBD1. The germline V gene encodes CDR1 MDHEN and CDR2 SYDVKM. Germline trimming cut 6 bases from V and 3 bases from J; bases unmatched to any gene: 10. The CDR3 contains 15 residues. Here the CDR3 DNA reads TGTGCCAGCAGCTCTACAGGGGCGCTCAAAGAGACCCAGTACTTC. Its translation is CASSSTGALKETQYF.

The chain employs TRBV6-1 and TRBJ2-1; 8 bases align to TRBD2. The J segment lost 6 bases and the V segment lost 1 base, leaving 14 bases of the junction unmatched. The germline V gene encodes CDR1 MNHNS and CDR2 SASEGT. The CDR3 is made up of 18 amino acids. CDR3 in amino acids: CASSEGVLAGPFRNEQFF. The CDR3 DNA sequence: TGTGCCAGCAGTGAAGGGGTCCTAGCGGGCCCATTTCGCAATGAGCAGTTCTTC.

In DNA form, the CDR3 reads TGCGCCAGCAGCTTAAGGGGAAGGTCCGATGGCTACACCTTC. This codes for CASSLRGRSDGYTF. The genes are TRBV5-1 and TRBJ1-2, with a possible D match to TRBD1 (5 bases). Germline lookup yields CDR1 SGHRS and CDR2 YFSETQ. With 2 bases removed from V and 6 bases from J, the gap between germline ends came to 14 bases. This CDR3 spans 14 amino acids. The full variable domain, completed using reference TRBV5-1 and TRBJ1-2, is KAGVTQTPRYLIKTRGQQVTLSCSPISGHRSVSWYQQTPGQGLQFLFEYFSETQRNKGNFPGRFSGRQFSNSRSEMNVSTLELGDSALYLCASSLRGRSDGYTFGSGTRLTVV.

The rearrangement uses TRBV7-2 and TRBJ1-2; D might be TRBD1 (6 bases). Germline CDR1 reads SGHTA; CDR2 reads FQGNSA. Trimming pared 5 bases from V and 4 bases from J, leaving 17 bases between. This CDR3 has 15 residues. The CDR3 DNA is TGTGCCAGCAGCCTAGGACAGCCCCCCGGCTATGGCTACACCTTC. Its translation: CASSLGQPPGYGYTF. Variable domain in full (rest from reference TRBV7-2 and TRBJ1-2): GAGVSQSPSNKVTEKGKDVELRCDPISGHTALYWYRQSLGQGLEFLIYFQGNSAPDKSGLPSDRFSAERTGGSVSTLTIQRTQQEDSAVYLCASSLGQPPGYGYTFGSGTRLTVV.

This chain links TRBV28 with TRBJ1-2; the D is unclear. Germline CDR1 is MDHEN and CDR2 is SYDVKM. This CDR3 has 17 residues. Trimming stripped 4 bases from V and 1 base from J, with 19 bases between. CDR3 in amino acids: CASSSLHAVSFNYGYTF. DNA of the CDR3: TGTGCCAGCAGTTCTCTACACGCGGTCTCCTTTAACTATGGCTACACCTTC.

Only a few counts were recorded for this clone. The chain carries TRBV28 and TRBJ1-5; 8 nucleotides agree with TRBD1. Germline-derived CDR1 and CDR2 are MDHEN and SYDVKM. The CDR3 contains 15 residues. V lost 5 bases and J lost 0; bases outside the gene matches: 3. The CDR3 DNA is TGTGCCAGCAGTGAGACAGGGGTTAGCAATCAGCCCCAGCATTTT. Translated: CASSETGVSNQPQHF.

The chain is built from TRBV7-3 and TRBJ2-4, with TRBD1 as a possible D gene (6 bases). V dropped 5 bases and J dropped 11 bases, with 10 bases sitting between them. This CDR3 contains 11 residues. Looked up from germline, CDR1 is SGHTA and CDR2 is FQGTGA. The CDR3 bases are TGTGCCAGCAGCCAAGGGGGACTTCAGTACTTC. Its translation is CASSQGGLQYF. The entire variable domain, with the rest obtained from reference TRBV7-3 and TRBJ2-4, is as follows: GAGVSQTPSNKVTEKGKYVELRCDPISGHTALYWYRQSLGQGPEFLIYFQGTGAADDSGLPNDRFFAVRPEGSVSTLKIQRTERGDSAVYLCASSQGGLQYFGAGTRLSVL.

In its sample, this clone was seen a few times. This rearrangement joins TRBV7-9 to TRBJ2-7; the D gene is possibly TRBD2 (6 bases). The CDR3 covers 15 residues. Trimming shortened V by 1 base and J by 3 bases, and 13 bases separated the two germline ends. The germline CDR1 and CDR2 sequences are SEHNR and FQNEAQ (reference sequence). The CDR3 region is CASSLGSGVLYEQYF. The CDR3 DNA follows: TGTGCCAGCAGCTTAGGGTCGGGAGTGCTCTACGAGCAGTACTTC.

There are a few counts of this clone. The chain uses TRBV6-1 and TRBJ2-1; TRBD2 aligns across 10 bases. CDR1 is MNHNS and CDR2 is SASEGT in the germline V gene. Unmatched junction bases numbered 6, after V lost 4 bases and J lost 6 bases. The CDR3 runs to 15 residues. CDR3 residues: CASSVLSGGANEQFF. The DNA for the CDR3 is TGTGCCAGCAGTGTTTTAAGCGGGGGGGCCAATGAGCAGTTCTTC.

The chain carries TRBV15 and TRBJ1-1, with 7 bases matching TRBD1. Germline V gene data show CDR1 as LNHNV and CDR2 as YYDKDF (reference sequence). The CDR3 consists of 14 residues. The trim removed 0 bases at V and 4 bases at J, leaving 2 bases unmatched. CDR3 protein: CATSRETGTTEAFF. CDR3 DNA sequence: TGTGCCACCAGCAGAGAGACAGGGACCACTGAAGCTTTCTTT.

This clone occurred a few times. V and J are TRBV29-1 and TRBJ2-7, with D perhaps TRBD1 (5 bases). The length of the CDR3 is 11 residues. Looked up from germline, CDR1 is SQVTM and CDR2 is ANQGSEA. The V end lost 4 bases, the J end lost 3 bases, and 7 bases lay between the germline ends. The CDR3 DNA sequence: TGCAGCGTTGCAACAGGCTACGAGCAGTACTTC. The encoded protein is CSVATGYEQYF.

The V call is TRBV28, the J call TRBJ1-5, with D possibly matching TRBD1 (6 bases). Trimming pared 6 bases from V and 6 bases from J, leaving 18 bases between. Germline CDR1 MDHEN, CDR2 SYDVKM. The CDR3 runs 15 residues. This CDR3 is CASSTGTSLTQPQHF. The CDR3 nucleotides read TGTGCCAGCAGCACAGGGACCTCTTTGACTCAGCCCCAGCATTTT.

This clone was found a few times. The chain uses TRBV27 and TRBJ2-3; possibly TRBD2 for D (8 bases). V was shortened by 3 bases and J by 4 bases, with 17 bases between the two germline ends. The CDR3 has 16 residues. Germline V gene data show CDR1 as MNHEY and CDR2 as SMNVEV (reference sequence). CDR3 sequence reads: CASSFGGRQGADTQYF. DNA for the CDR3: TGTGCCAGCAGTTTTGGCGGGAGGCAGGGGGCAGATACGCAGTATTTT.

This clone was counted once. The chain joins TRBV27 to TRBJ2-1; TRBD1 aligns across 8 bases. Germline V CDR1 and CDR2: MNHEY, SMNVEV (reference sequence). V trimming: 4 bases; J trimming: 12 bases; junction bases outside the gene matches: 8. The CDR3 contains 13 residues. The DNA of the CDR3 is TGTGCCAGCAGTTCCGGCACCGGGACAGGGCAGTTCTTC. Translated, it gives CASSSGTGTGQFF.

This clone was recorded a few times. DNA for the CDR3: TGTGCCAGCAGCTTGCTTAATTCACCCCTCCACTTT. This translates into CASSLLNSPLHF. The chain couples TRBV5-8 to TRBJ1-6, with D unclear. The CDR3 length is 12 residues. Trimming took off 1 base at V and 6 bases at J, with 2 bases between the two ends. From germline, CDR1 is SGHTS and CDR2 YDEGEE.

This sequence joins TRBV5-1 and TRBJ2-1; 7 bases line up with TRBD1. J lost 2 bases, V lost 4 bases, and 6 bases had no gene match. This CDR3 is built from 15 residues. CDR1 and CDR2 (germline): SGHRS, YFSETQ. DNA of the CDR3: TGCGCCAGCAGCCCTCCCGGACAGGCCTACAATGAGCAGTTCTTC. Translation gives CASSPPGQAYNEQFF.

The chain links TRBV18 to TRBJ1-3; TRBD1 matches at 7 bases. CDR3 length: 16 amino acids. V lost 3 bases, J lost 0 bases, and 5 bases stayed unmatched. Germline loops: CDR1 KGHSH, CDR2 LQKENI. As DNA, the CDR3 is TGTGCCAGCTCACCCTCGGGACAGATCTCTGGAAACACCATATATTTT. As protein: CASSPSGQISGNTIYF. The whole variable domain, remainder taken from reference TRBV18 and TRBJ1-3, is NAGVMQNPRHLVRRRGQEARLRCSPMKGHSHVYWYRQLPEEGLKFMVYLQKENIIDESGMPKERFSAEFPKEGPSILRIQQVVRGDSAAYFCASSPSGQISGNTIYFGEGSWLTVV.

The CDR3 region has the DNA TGTGCCAGCAGCTTAACAGTAAGGGGCGAAGCTTTCTTT. Its translation is CASSLTVRGEAFF. The gene calls are TRBV11-2 and TRBJ1-1, with D tentatively TRBD1 (5 bases). Per germline, CDR1 SGHAT and CDR2 FQNNGV. This CDR3 is built from 13 residues. V was clipped by 2 bases and J by 8 bases, with 12 bases between them.

This clone was recorded a few times. V usage is TRBV6-5 and J usage is TRBJ1-2, with 7 positions matching TRBD1. The junction had 8 bases not matched to a gene; V was cut back by 6 bases and J by 4 bases. This CDR3 comprises 14 residues. The germline gives CDR1 MNHEY, CDR2 SVGAGI. The CDR3 bases are TGTGCCAGCAGGCCCCGGGACAGAGGCTATGGCTACACCTTC. Amino acids: CASRPRDRGYGYTF.

The sample holds a few counts of this clone. J is TRBJ2-5 and V is TRBV18; 9 positions match TRBD1. This CDR3 comprises 15 residues. Germline values: CDR1 KGHSH, CDR2 LQKENI. V lost 3 bases, J lost 2 bases, and 4 bases stayed unmatched. CDR3 DNA: TGTGCCAGCTCACCTAGGGGACAGGGTCAAGAGACCCAGTACTTC. It encodes CASSPRGQGQETQYF.

There are a few counts of this clone. V usage is TRBV2 and J usage is TRBJ2-3; 12 bases fit TRBD2. The J segment lost 4 bases and the V segment lost 4 bases, leaving 9 bases of the junction unmatched. The germline V gene has CDR1 SNHLY and CDR2 FYNNEI. The CDR3 has 17 residues. The CDR3 region is CASSGRTSGVLADTQYF. CDR3 nucleotides: TGTGCCAGCAGTGGAAGGACTAGCGGGGTCCTGGCAGATACGCAGTATTTT.

The chain couples TRBV28 to TRBJ2-4; 7 nucleotides line up with TRBD1. J was trimmed by 6 bases and V by 3 bases; bases with no gene match: 5. CDR1 MDHEN and CDR2 SYDVKM come from the germline V gene. The CDR3 extends over 14 amino acids. Written as DNA, the CDR3 is TGTGCCAGCAGTTTGGCGGCAGGGGGAAACATTCAGTACTTC. Translating it yields CASSLAAGGNIQYF.

J is TRBJ2-1 and V is TRBV5-4; 9 bases match TRBD2. Per germline, CDR1 SGHNT and CDR2 YYREEE (reference sequence). The CDR3 consists of 16 residues. Trimming at V came to 4 bases and at J to 9 bases, leaving 14 bases not matched to a gene. The CDR3 sequence: CASSRTGGRAIGEQFF. In DNA, the CDR3 is TGTGCCAGCAGCCGGACTGGCGGGAGGGCCATCGGTGAGCAGTTCTTC.

This clone was recorded a few times. This chain joins TRBV6-1 and TRBJ1-1; D possibly corresponds to TRBD1 (6 bases). The CDR3 is made up of 12 amino acids. The V gene lost 1 base and the J gene lost 8 bases, with 8 bases spanning the gap. From germline, CDR1 is MNHNS and CDR2 SASEGT. CDR3 sequence reads: CASSEVRGEAFF. The CDR3 DNA sequence: TGTGCCAGCAGTGAAGTCAGGGGAGAAGCTTTCTTT.

This clone was seen more than once but under ten times. V is TRBV6-1 and J is TRBJ2-5; 8 nucleotides agree with TRBD1. The CDR3 length is 15 residues. Germline values: CDR1 MNHNS, CDR2 SASEGT. The V and J ends lost 4 bases and 5 bases, in that order; junction bases with no gene match: 9. CDR3 in amino acids: CASSVRDRSEETQYF. CDR3 sequence (DNA): TGTGCCAGCAGTGTTCGGGACAGGAGCGAGGAGACCCAGTACTTC.

This clone was seen a handful of times. The CDR3 DNA reads TGTGCCAGCAGCGTAGAGATGAGGCTCACAGATACGCAGTATTTT. Translation: CASSVEMRLTDTQYF. This chain connects TRBV9 to TRBJ2-3, with D uncertain. The V gene lost 0 bases and the J gene lost 2 bases, with 10 bases spanning the gap. Germline CDR1 and CDR2: SGDLS and YYNGEE. The CDR3 length is 15 residues.

V and J are TRBV25-1 and TRBJ2-7; TRBD2 agrees at 7 bases. This CDR3 region has 15 residues. CDR1 and CDR2 from the germline V gene are MGHDK and SYGVNS. With V trimmed by 5 bases and J by 4 bases, 11 bases remained unmatched. The CDR3 reads CASSPHLAATYEQYF. The CDR3 DNA follows: TGTGCCAGCAGTCCTCACCTAGCGGCCACATACGAGCAGTACTTC.

This clone was counted between two and nine times. In DNA form, the CDR3 reads TGTGCCAGCAGCAAGCGGGACAGGGGGTATCTAACGGATGAGCAGTTCTTC. Amino acid sequence: CASSKRDRGYLTDEQFF. The genes are TRBV21-1 and TRBJ2-1; the table's D call TRBD1 went unverified against the DNA. TRBV21-1 is flagged as a pseudogene. The CDR3 loop spans 17 amino acids.